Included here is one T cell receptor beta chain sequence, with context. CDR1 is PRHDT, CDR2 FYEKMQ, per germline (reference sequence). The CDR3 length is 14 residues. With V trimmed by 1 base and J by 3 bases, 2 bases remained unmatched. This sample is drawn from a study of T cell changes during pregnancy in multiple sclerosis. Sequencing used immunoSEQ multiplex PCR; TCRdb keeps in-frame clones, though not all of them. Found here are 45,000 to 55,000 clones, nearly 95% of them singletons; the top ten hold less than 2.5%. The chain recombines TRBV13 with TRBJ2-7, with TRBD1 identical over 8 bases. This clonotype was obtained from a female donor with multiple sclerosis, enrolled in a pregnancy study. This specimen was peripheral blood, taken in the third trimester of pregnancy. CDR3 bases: TGTGCCAGCAGCTTAGCAGGGGGCGTCTACGAGCAGTACTTC. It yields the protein CASSLAGGVYEQYF.